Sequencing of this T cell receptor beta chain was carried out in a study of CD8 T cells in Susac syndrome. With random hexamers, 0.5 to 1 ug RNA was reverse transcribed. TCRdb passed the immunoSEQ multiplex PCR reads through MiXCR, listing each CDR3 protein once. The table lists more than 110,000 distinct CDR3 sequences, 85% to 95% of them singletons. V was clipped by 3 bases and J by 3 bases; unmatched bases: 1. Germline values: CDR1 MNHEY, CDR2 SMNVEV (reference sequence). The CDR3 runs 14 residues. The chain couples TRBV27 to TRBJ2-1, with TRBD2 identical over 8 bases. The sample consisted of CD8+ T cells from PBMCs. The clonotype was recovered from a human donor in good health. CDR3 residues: CASSFSGNYNEQFF. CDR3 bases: TGTGCCAGCAGTTTTAGCGGGAACTACAATGAGCAGTTCTTC.